One TCR beta chain is described in this entry. This clonotype was found a few times. Its specific antigen is unknown. No much larger clonotype is one base removed from it; base qualities were not supplied. This entry is derived from a study of T-cell reconstitution after alpha-beta-depleted transplantation in children (dated by TCRdb to 2016 to 2018). For the study in its entirety: T-cell immune reconstitution after TCRalphabeta/CD19-depleted allogeneic hematopoietic cell transplantation in children was quantitatively tracked in the study by means of TCR repertoire profiling.

The CDR1 and CDR2 encoded by the germline V gene (reference sequence) are LGHDT and YNNKEL. V lost 1 base and J lost 1 base; the stretch between them is 14 bases long. The CDR3 runs 17 amino acids, cysteine and phenylalanine included. The only DNA kept is the CDR3, 51 bases in frame from the first base. Preparation of the library involved PCR. The instrument was an Illumina HiSeq 2500. To normalize quantification of the TCRbeta repertoire, the TCR libraries were built with molecular barcoding that relied on unique molecular identifiers. TCRdb passed the public sequencing reads through fastp at Q25 and MiXCR, retaining productive beta sequences. Each record represents a unique CDR3 protein, reported with the most common genes and DNA among its rows. The sample data list 450,000 to 500,000 distinct CDR3 sequences, and approximately 12% of these were observed just once. The ten largest clones add up to about 5.4% of the sample.

Sequenced material: PBMCs from the stem cell graft donor, taken from the stem cell graft. Recombination connected TRBV3-1 to TRBJ2-4; a confident D gene designation cannot be given. This clonotype was sampled from a human donor who donated a stem cell graft to a child with combined immunodeficiency. CDR3 protein: CASSQGEDLKAKNIQYF. Read as DNA, the sequence is TGTGCCAGCAGCCAAGGGGAAGACCTCAAGGCCAAAAACATTCAGTACTTC.